The TCR beta chain under discussion was sequenced for a study of early stage breast cancer tumors. The sample holds one count of this clone. V dropped 4 bases and J dropped 4; count of bases not matched to a gene: 5. Germline-derived CDR1 and CDR2 are SGHNT and YYREEE (reference sequence). The CDR3 consists of 16 residues. Clones were sequenced by immunoSEQ multiplex PCR, and TCRdb holds only the in-frame ones, with some missing. The repertoire holds 20,000 to 30,000 clones, with 65% to 75% as singletons. Sequenced input: breast tumor tissue. The TCR comes from a person in their sixties or seventies with breast cancer. The rearrangement uses TRBV5-4 and TRBJ2-3; TRBD2 aligns across 14 bases. In nucleotides, the CDR3 is TGTGCCAGCAGCCGCGGACTAGCGGGAGGTGCAGATACGCAGTATTTT. Translated: CASSRGLAGGADTQYF. Drawing the rest from reference TRBV5-4 and TRBJ2-3, the complete variable domain is ETGVTQSPTHLIKTRGQQVTLRCSSQSGHNTVSWYQQALGQGPQFIFQYYREEENGRGNFPPRFSGLQFPNYSSELNVNALELDDSALYLCASSRGLAGGADTQYFGPGTRLTVL.